This T cell receptor beta chain was recovered during a study of blood T cell repertoires in COVID-19. Study-level background: The study drew acute and convalescent COVID-19 samples from the United States, Italy and Spain. PBMCs, B-cell-depleted T cells, or T cells provided the cDNA or gDNA that made up the material.

Original data processing: Researchers report that nucleated cell counts were estimated from reference gene primer amplification. The protocol was immunoSEQ multiplex PCR, while the TCRdb copy is restricted to in-frame clones and leaves out a portion. V and J calls and clone size come straight from that table; D and trimming were deduced from the DNA. This table holds around 190,000 clones, roughly 77% found once. This clone occurred once. This CDR3 has 13 residues. V was shortened by 4 bases and J by 4 bases, with 14 bases between the two germline ends. Germline CDR1 DFQATT, CDR2 SNEGSKA (reference sequence).

This chain uses TRBV20-1 with TRBJ2-7, with D maybe TRBD2 (5 bases). This receptor was obtained from a woman aged 40 to 49 with COVID-19, enrolled during active disease. The sample taken for sequencing was peripheral blood. CDR3 nucleotides: TGCAGTGCTAATGAGGGTTCGGGATACGAGCAGTACTTC. Translated: CSANEGSGYEQYF.